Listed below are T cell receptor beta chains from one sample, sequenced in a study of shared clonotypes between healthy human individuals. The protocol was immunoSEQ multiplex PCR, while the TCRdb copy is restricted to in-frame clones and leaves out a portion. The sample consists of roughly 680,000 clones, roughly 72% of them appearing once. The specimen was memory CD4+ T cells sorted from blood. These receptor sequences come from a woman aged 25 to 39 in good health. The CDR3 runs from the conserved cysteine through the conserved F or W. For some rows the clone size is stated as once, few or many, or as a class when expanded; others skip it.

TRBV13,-,CASSKRDADTQYF
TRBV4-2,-,CASSQDQTGTGRETQYF
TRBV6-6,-,CASSDGGNQPQHF
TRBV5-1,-,CASSLGLAGNYNEQFF
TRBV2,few,CASRSNPGQSYEQYF
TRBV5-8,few,CASRERTGGNQPQHF
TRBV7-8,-,CASSLDYNTGELFF
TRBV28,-,CASSFRLAGVNEQFF
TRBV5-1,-,CASSPGQVRDTQYF
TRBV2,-,CASLVPSGNSYEQYF
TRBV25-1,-,CASRRTSGKNEQFF